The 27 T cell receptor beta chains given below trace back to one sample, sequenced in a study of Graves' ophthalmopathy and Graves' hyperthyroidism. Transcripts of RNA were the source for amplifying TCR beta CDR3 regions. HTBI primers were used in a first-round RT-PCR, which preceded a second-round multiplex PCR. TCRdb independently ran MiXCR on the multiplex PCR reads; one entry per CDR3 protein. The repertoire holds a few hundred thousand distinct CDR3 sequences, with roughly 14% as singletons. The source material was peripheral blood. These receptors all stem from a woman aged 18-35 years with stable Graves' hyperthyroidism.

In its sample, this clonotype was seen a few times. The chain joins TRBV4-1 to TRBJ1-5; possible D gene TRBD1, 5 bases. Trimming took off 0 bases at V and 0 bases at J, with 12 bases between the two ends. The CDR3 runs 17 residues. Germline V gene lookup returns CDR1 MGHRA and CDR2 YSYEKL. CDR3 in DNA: TGCGCCAGCAGCCAAGACGGGACGGAACTTAGCAATCAGCCCCAGCATTTT. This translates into CASSQDGTELSNQPQHF.

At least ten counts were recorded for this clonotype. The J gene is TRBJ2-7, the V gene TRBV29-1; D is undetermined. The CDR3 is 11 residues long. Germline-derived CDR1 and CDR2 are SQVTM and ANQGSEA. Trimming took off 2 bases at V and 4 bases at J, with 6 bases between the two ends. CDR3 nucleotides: TGCAGCGTTGAACTAGGGTACGAGCAGTACTTC. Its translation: CSVELGYEQYF.

Here the CDR3 DNA reads TGTGCCAGCAGCTTGAGGGGGTACGGAGAGACCCAGTACTTC. Its translation: CASSLRGYGETQYF. This rearrangement joins TRBV11-2 to TRBJ2-5; weak D call: TRBD1 (6 bases). The V and J ends lost 3 bases and 4 bases respectively, with 12 bases between them. Germline-derived CDR1 and CDR2 are SGHAT and FQNNGV. This CDR3 spans 14 amino acids. The full variable domain, in which reference TRBV11-2 and TRBJ2-5 provide the parts outside the CDR3, is EAGVAQSPRYKIIEKRQSVAFWCNPISGHATLYWYQQILGQGPKLLIQFQNNGVVDDSQLPKDRFSAERLKGVDSTLKIQPAKLEDSAVYLCASSLRGYGETQYFGPGTRLLVL.

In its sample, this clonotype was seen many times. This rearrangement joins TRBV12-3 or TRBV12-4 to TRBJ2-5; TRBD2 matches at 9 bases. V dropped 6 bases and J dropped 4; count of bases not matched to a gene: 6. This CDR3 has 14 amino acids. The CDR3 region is CASRPSGVGETQYF. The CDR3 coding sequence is TGTGCCAGCAGGCCTAGCGGGGTGGGAGAGACCCAGTACTTC.

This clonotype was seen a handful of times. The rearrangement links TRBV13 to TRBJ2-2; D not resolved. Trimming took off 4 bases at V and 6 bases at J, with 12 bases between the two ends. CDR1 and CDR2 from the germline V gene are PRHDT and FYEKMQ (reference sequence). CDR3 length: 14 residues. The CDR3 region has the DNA TGTGCCAGCAGCTGGAAAATGTGGGCCGGGGAGCTGTTTTTT. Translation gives CASSWKMWAGELFF. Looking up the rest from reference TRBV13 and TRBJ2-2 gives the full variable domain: AAGVIQSPRHLIKEKRETATLKCYPIPRHDTVYWYQQGPGQDPQFLISFYEKMQSDKGSIPDRFSAQQFSDYHSELNMSSLELGDSALYFCASSWKMWAGELFFGEGSRLTVL.

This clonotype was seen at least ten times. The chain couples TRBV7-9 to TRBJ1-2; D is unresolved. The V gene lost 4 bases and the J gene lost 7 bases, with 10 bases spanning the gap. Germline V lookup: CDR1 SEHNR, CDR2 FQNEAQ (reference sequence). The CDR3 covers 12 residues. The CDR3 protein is CASSSGIGGYTF. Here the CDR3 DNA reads TGTGCCAGCAGCTCCGGGATTGGTGGCTACACCTTC. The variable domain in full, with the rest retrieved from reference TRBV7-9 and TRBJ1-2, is DTGVSQNPRHKITKRGQNVTFRCDPISEHNRLYWYRQTLGQGPEFLTYFQNEAQLEKSRLLSDRFSAERPKGSFSTLEIQRTEQGDSAMYLCASSSGIGGYTFGSGTRLTVV.

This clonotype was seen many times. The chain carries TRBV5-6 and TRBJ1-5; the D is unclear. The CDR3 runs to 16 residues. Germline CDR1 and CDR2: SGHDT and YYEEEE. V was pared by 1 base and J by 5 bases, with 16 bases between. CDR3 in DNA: TGTGCCAGCAGCTTGAGTACGGTCCTCGTCGATCAGCCCCAGCATTTT. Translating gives CASSLSTVLVDQPQHF.

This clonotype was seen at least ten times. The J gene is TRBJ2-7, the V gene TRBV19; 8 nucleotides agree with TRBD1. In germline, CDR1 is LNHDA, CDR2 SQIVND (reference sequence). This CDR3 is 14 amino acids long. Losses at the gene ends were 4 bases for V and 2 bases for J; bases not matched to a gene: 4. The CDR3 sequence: CASSRWTGPYEQYF. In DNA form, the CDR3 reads TGTGCCAGTAGTAGGTGGACAGGGCCCTACGAGCAGTACTTC.

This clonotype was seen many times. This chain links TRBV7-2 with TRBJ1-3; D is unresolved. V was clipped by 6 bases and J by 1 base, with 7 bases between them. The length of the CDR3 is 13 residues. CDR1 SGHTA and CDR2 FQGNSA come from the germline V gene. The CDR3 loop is CASRLASGNTIYF. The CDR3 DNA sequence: TGTGCCAGCAGATTGGCGTCTGGAAACACCATATATTTT.

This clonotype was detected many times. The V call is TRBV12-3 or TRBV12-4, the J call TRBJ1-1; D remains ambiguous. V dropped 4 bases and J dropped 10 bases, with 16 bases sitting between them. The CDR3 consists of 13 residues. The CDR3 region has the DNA TGTGCCAGCAGTTCCTCGGGGAGCGTTCGAGCTTTCTTT. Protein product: CASSSSGSVRAFF.

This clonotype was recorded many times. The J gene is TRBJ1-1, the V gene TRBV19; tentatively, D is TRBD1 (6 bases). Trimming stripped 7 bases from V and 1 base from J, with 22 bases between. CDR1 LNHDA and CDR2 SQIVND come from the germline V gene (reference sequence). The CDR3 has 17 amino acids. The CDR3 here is CASKPHLLQGQNTEAFF. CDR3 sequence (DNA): TGTGCCAGTAAACCCCACCTCTTACAGGGCCAGAACACTGAAGCTTTCTTT.

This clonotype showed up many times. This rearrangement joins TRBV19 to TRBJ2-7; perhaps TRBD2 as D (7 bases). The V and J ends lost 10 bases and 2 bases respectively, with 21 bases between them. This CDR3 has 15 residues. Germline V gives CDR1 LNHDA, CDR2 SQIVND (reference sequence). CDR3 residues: CATTSRGAHPYEQYF. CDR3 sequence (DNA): TGTGCCACCACCTCCCGGGGGGCCCATCCCTACGAGCAGTACTTC.

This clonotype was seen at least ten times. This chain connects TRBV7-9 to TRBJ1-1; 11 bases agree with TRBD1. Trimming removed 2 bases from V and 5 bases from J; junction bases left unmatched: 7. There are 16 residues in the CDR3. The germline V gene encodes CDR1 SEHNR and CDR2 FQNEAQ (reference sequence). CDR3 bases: TGTGCCAGCAGCTTAAAGGAGGGGACAGGGGGGACTGAAGCTTTCTTT. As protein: CASSLKEGTGGTEAFF.

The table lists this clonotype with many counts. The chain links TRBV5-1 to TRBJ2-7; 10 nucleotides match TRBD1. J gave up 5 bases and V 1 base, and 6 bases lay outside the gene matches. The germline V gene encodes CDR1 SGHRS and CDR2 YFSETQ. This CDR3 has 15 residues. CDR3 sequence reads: CASSLSGTGVNEQYF. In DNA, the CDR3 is TGCGCCAGCAGCTTGTCCGGGACAGGGGTCAACGAGCAGTACTTC.

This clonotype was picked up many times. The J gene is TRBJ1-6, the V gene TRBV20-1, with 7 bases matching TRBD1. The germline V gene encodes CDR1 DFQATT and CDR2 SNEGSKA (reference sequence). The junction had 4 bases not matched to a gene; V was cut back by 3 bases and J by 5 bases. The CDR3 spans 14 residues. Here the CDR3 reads CSASPGTDNSPLHF. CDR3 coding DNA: TGCAGTGCTAGCCCCGGGACAGATAATTCACCCCTCCACTTT.

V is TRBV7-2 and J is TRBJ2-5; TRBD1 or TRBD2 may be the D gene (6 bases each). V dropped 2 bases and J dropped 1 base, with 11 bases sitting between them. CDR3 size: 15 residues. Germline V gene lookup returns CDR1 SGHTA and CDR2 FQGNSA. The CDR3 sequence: CASSLWGAGQETQYF. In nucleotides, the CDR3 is TGTGCCAGCAGCTTATGGGGGGCTGGCCAAGAGACCCAGTACTTC.

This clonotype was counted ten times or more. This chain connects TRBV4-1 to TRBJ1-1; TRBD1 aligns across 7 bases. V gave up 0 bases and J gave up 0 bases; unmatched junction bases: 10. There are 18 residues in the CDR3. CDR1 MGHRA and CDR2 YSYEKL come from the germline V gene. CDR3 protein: CASSQDETQGRLNTEAFF. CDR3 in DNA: TGCGCCAGCAGCCAAGATGAGACACAGGGGCGTCTGAACACTGAAGCTTTCTTT.

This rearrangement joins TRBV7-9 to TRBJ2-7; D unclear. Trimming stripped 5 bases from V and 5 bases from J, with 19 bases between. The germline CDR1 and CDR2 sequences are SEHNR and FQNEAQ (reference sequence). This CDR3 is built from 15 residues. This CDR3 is CASSPTTSWADEQYF. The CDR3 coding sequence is TGTGCCAGCAGCCCCACGACCTCGTGGGCCGACGAGCAGTACTTC.

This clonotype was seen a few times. Here the CDR3 DNA reads TGTACCAGCAGCCCATACCAGGTCACCGGGGAGCTGTTTTTT. Its translation is CTSSPYQVTGELFF. V is TRBV7-2 and J is TRBJ2-2; D unclear. Germline V gene sequence: CDR1 SGHTA, CDR2 FQGNSA. The CDR3 contains 14 residues. The germline V and J ends were trimmed by 5 bases and 4 bases, with 11 bases remaining between them.

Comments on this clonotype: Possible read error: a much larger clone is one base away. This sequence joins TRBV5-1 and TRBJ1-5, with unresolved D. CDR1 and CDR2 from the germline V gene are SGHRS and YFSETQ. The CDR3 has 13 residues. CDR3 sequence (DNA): TGCGCCAGCAGCTTGAATGAGAATCAGCCCCCGCATTTT. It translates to CASSLNENQPPHF.

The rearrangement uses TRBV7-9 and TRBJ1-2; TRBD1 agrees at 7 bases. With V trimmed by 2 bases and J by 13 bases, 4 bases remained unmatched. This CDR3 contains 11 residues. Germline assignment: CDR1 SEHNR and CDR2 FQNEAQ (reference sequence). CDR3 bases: TGTGCCAGCAGCTTATACCAGGGGGGCACCTTC. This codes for CASSLYQGGTF.

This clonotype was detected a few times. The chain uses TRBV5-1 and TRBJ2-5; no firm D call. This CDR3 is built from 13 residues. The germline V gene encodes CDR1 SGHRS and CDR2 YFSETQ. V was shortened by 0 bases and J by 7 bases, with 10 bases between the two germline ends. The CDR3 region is CASSLATPGTQYF. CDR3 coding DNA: TGCGCCAGCAGCTTGGCAACACCCGGGACCCAGTACTTC.

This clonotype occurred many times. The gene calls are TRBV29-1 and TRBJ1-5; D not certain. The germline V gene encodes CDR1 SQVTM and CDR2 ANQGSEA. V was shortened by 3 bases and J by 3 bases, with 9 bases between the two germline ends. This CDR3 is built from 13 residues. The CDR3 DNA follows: TGCAGCGTTGATAGAAGTAACAATCAGCCCCAGCATTTT. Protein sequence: CSVDRSNNQPQHF.

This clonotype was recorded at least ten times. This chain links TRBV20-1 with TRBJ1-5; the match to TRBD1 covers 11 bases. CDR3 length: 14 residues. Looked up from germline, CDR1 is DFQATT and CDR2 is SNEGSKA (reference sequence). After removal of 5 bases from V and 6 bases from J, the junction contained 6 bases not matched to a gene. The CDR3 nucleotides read TGCAGTGCTTCCGGGACAGGGGGTAGTCAGCCCCAGCATTTT. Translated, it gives CSASGTGGSQPQHF.

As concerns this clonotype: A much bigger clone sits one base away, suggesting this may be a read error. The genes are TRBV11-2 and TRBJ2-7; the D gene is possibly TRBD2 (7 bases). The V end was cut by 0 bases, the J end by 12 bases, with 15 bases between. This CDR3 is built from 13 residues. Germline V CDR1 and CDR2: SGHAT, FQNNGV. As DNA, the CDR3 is TGTGCCAGCAGCTTAGAGGCTAGCGGACAGCGGTACGTC. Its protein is CASSLEASGQRYV.

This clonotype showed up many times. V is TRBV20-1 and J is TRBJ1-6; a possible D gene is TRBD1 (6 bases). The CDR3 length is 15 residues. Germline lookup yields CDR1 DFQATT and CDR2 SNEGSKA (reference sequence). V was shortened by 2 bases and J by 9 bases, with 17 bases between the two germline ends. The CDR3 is CSARPATGLGSPLHF. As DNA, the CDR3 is TGCAGTGCTAGACCCGCAACAGGGCTGGGTTCACCCCTCCACTTT.

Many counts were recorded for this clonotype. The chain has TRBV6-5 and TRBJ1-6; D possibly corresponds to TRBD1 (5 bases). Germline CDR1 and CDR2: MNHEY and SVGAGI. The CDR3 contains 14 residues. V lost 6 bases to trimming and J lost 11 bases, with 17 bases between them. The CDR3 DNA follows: TGTGCCAGCAGCTCTGGACATTTACAACCACCCCTCCACTTT. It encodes CASSSGHLQPPLHF.